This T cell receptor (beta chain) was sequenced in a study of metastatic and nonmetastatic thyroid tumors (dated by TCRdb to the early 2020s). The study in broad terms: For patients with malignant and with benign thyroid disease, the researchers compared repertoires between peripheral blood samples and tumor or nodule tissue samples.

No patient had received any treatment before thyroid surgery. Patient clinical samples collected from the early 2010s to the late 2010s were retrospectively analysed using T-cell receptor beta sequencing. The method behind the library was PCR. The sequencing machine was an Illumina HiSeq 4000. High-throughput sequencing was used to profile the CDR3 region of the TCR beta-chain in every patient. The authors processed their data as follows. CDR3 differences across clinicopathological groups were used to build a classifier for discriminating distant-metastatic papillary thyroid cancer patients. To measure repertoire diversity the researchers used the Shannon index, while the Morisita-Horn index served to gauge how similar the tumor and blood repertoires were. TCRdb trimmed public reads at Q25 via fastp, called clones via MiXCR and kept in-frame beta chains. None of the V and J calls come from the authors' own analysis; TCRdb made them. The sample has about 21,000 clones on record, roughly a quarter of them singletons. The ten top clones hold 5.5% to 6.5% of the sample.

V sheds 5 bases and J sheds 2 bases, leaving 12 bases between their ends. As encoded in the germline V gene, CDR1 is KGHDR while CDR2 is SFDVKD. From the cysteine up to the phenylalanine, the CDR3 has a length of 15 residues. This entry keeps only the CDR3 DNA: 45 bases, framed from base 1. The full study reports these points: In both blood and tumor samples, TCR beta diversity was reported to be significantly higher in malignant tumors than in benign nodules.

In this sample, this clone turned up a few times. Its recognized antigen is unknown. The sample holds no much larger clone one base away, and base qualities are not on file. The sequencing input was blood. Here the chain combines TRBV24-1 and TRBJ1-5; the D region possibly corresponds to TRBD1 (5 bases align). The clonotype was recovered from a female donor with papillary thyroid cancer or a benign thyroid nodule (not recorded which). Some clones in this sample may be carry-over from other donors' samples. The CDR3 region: CATSAGGKGNQPQHF. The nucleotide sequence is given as TGTGCCACCAGTGCGGGGGGTAAGGGCAATCAGCCCCAGCATTTT.